The present T cell receptor beta chain was sequenced within a study of blood T cell repertoires in COVID-19. Study context: From the United States, Italy and Spain came samples of acute and convalescent COVID-19. PBMCs, B-cell-depleted T cells, or T cells were the source of the cDNA or gDNA that made up the material.

The V gene end was trimmed by 4 bases and the J gene end by 7 bases; junction bases not matched to a gene: 12. This CDR3 spans 18 amino acids. Germline-derived CDR1 and CDR2 are SGHRS and YFSETQ. Study processing details: For nucleated cells, counts were estimated from reference gene primer amplification. The method was immunoSEQ multiplex PCR; TCRdb's version includes in-frame clones alone and lacks a portion of them. V and J calls and clone size follow that table, whereas D and trimming were derived from the DNA. In the table there are some 110,000 clones, 70% to 85% of which are singletons. The rearrangement uses TRBV5-1 and TRBJ2-2, with 14 nucleotides matching TRBD2. The clonotype comes from an elderly woman with active or convalescent COVID-19. Sequencing was done on a sample of peripheral blood. The CDR3 nucleotides are TGCGCCAGCAGCGCCTCCGGGACTAGCGGGAGACGGAACGGGGAGCTGTTTTTT. Its protein product is CASSASGTSGRRNGELFF.